What follows describes a single T cell receptor (beta chain). Specified time point: peripheral blood 6 weeks after treatment start. The patients had locally advanced or metastatic urothelial carcinoma. With 0 bases clipped from V and 2 bases from J, the junction kept 5 bases outside the gene matches. This CDR3 contains 16 residues. Per the germline V gene, CDR1 is SGHNT and CDR2 is YYREEE (reference sequence). The sample belongs to a study of PD-L1 blockade in urothelial cancer. For the study at large: At some point between 2013 and 2015 therapy began: atezolizumab 1,200 mg intravenously every 3 weeks. Analyses were performed on blood at 3 weeks after treatment start (the second dose) and at 6 weeks.

Using immunoSEQ multiplex PCR, the repertoire was profiled, and TCRdb retains in-frame clones only, with some absent. The sample includes 75,000 to 100,000 clones, roughly 80% of them seen just once. The sequence came from a man between 70 and 80 years old with urothelial cancer. Here the sequenced sample was PBMCs, taken around atezolizumab (anti-PD-L1) treatment. The rearrangement uses TRBV5-4 and TRBJ2-3, with 8 bases fitting TRBD2. The CDR3 bases are TGTGCCAGCAGCTTGGGCCCGGGGGGGATCACAGATACGCAGTATTTT. This gives the protein CASSLGPGGITDTQYF.